The next 21 T cell receptor beta chains were all read from a single sample in a study of blood T cell repertoires in COVID-19. Clones were read by immunoSEQ multiplex PCR, and TCRdb kept only the in-frame ones, dropping some. The data show around 27,000 clones, 88% seen once. The source material was peripheral blood. These receptors were taken from a human donor in a cohort sampled during active COVID-19.

This chain joins TRBV6-2 or TRBV6-3 and TRBJ2-3; the match to TRBD1 covers 9 bases. CDR3 length: 15 amino acids. V was clipped by 7 bases and J by 2 bases; unmatched bases: 7. Germline-derived CDR1 and CDR2 are MNHEY and SVGEGT. This chain's CDR3 is CASTPDRGLTDTQYF. CDR3 in DNA: TGTGCCAGCACCCCGGACAGGGGCCTCACAGATACGCAGTATTTT.

The V call is TRBV5-1, the J call TRBJ2-2; perhaps TRBD1 as D (6 bases). The CDR3 covers 14 residues. Germline CDR1 SGHRS, CDR2 YFSETQ. The ends were cut back, 4 bases at V and 9 bases at J, with 16 bases in the middle. The CDR3 nucleotides read TGCGCCAGCAGCGACCGGGACATTGGTCGGGAGCTGTTTTTT. Amino acid sequence: CASSDRDIGRELFF.

The chain carries TRBV6-5 and TRBJ1-2, with a tentative D call TRBD1 (6 bases). Trimming took 7 bases from V and 6 from J, leaving 15 bases between them. Germline V lookup: CDR1 MNHEY, CDR2 SVGAGI. The CDR3 spans 13 residues. CDR3 sequence reads: CASTRTETDGYTF. The CDR3 coding sequence is TGTGCCAGCACCAGGACAGAAACGGATGGCTACACCTTC.

This chain joins TRBV7-9 and TRBJ2-3; D is possibly TRBD1 (5 bases). V was cut by 5 bases and J by 0 bases, with 18 bases left in between. Germline V gives CDR1 SEHNR, CDR2 FQNEAQ (reference sequence). This CDR3 is built from 17 residues. The CDR3: CASSPERTGPSTDTQYF. As DNA, the CDR3 is TGTGCCAGCAGCCCCGAGCGAACAGGTCCTAGCACAGATACGCAGTATTTT.

This rearrangement joins TRBV5-1 to TRBJ2-3; unclear D gene. V gave up 0 bases and J gave up 2 bases, with 10 bases separating them. CDR1 SGHRS and CDR2 YFSETQ come from the germline V gene. The CDR3 length is 15 residues. The DNA of the CDR3 is TGCGCCAGCAGCTTGGTCGGAGCGTACACAGATACGCAGTATTTT. Translated, it gives CASSLVGAYTDTQYF.

The gene calls are TRBV7-3 and TRBJ2-3, with no clear D. Germline V lookup: CDR1 SGHTA, CDR2 FQGTGA. This CDR3 comprises 13 residues. The V and J ends lost 2 bases and 2 bases respectively, with 5 bases between them. For the CDR3, the DNA is TGTGCCAGCAGCTTAGACTTCACAGATACGCAGTATTTT. Translating gives CASSLDFTDTQYF.

J is TRBJ1-5 and V is TRBV6-6; TRBD1 matches 8 bases. Trimming cost V 10 bases and J 6 bases; bases outside gene matches: 11. In germline, CDR1 is MNHNY, CDR2 SVGAGI (reference sequence). CDR3 length: 14 amino acids. This chain's CDR3 is CATSQGQVGQPQHF. The CDR3 DNA is TGTGCCACCTCCCAGGGACAGGTGGGTCAGCCCCAGCATTTT.

This chain uses TRBV5-1 with TRBJ2-7; 8 bases match TRBD1. The J segment lost 2 bases and the V segment lost 4 bases, leaving 5 bases of the junction unmatched. This CDR3 has 14 residues. Germline V gene lookup returns CDR1 SGHRS and CDR2 YFSETQ. The CDR3 DNA reads as TGCGCCAGCAGCAAGGACAGGGCCGCCTACGAGCAGTACTTC. Translation: CASSKDRAAYEQYF.

This clone is a singleton in its sample. The rearrangement uses TRBV5-1 and TRBJ2-7, with 13 bases lining up with TRBD2. CDR3 length equals 15 residues. V trimming: 5 bases; J trimming: 1 base; junction bases outside the gene matches: 3. Germline V gene data show CDR1 as SGHRS and CDR2 as YFSETQ. In nucleotides, the CDR3 is TGCGCCAGCAGGGCGACTAGCGGGGGGTCCTACGAGCAGTACTTC. Protein sequence: CASRATSGGSYEQYF.

The rearrangement uses TRBV6-5 and TRBJ1-4; D is unclear. V was cut by 2 bases and J by 3 bases, with 10 bases left in between. Germline CDR1 reads MNHEY; CDR2 reads SVGAGI. The CDR3 totals 15 residues. The CDR3 here is CASSYNSRSNEKLFF. In DNA form, the CDR3 reads TGTGCCAGCAGTTACAATTCCCGGTCTAATGAAAAACTGTTTTTT.

The chain recombines TRBV10-3 with TRBJ2-7; D is unclear. V gave up 2 bases and J gave up 2 bases, with 4 bases separating them. The CDR3 contains 12 residues. Germline assignment: CDR1 ENHRY and CDR2 SYGVKD. The CDR3 DNA sequence: TGTGCCATCAGTGAGCCTCCCTACGAGCAGTACTTC. Protein sequence: CAISEPPYEQYF.

This rearrangement joins TRBV4-1 to TRBJ2-1; TRBD1 might be the D (5 bases). Deletions cut 1 base from V and 5 bases from J, with 18 bases between. The CDR3 is 17 amino acids. From germline, CDR1 is MGHRA and CDR2 YSYEKL. The CDR3 loop is CASSQAGHAGLDNEQFF. The CDR3 coding sequence is TGCGCCAGCAGCCAAGCTGGTCACGCAGGGTTAGACAATGAGCAGTTCTTC.

This clone was detected only once. V and J are TRBV6-5 and TRBJ2-7; D possibly corresponds to TRBD1 (6 bases). Per the germline V gene, CDR1 is MNHEY and CDR2 is SVGAGI. V lost 4 bases and J 2 bases, leaving 18 bases between the germline ends. This CDR3 spans 16 amino acids. CDR3: CASSSPRTAVTYEQYF. CDR3 nucleotides: TGTGCCAGCAGTTCTCCAAGGACAGCAGTAACCTACGAGCAGTACTTC.

The chain recombines TRBV28 with TRBJ1-2; TRBD1 might be the D (5 bases). Between the trimmed V and J ends, which lost 6 bases and 7 bases, there was a span of 15 bases. Germline CDR1 reads MDHEN; CDR2 reads SYDVKM. This CDR3 comprises 13 residues. CDR3 bases: TGTGCCAGCAGCCAACAGGCGCTCCTTGGCTACACCTTC. As protein: CASSQQALLGYTF.

The genes are TRBV6-5 and TRBJ2-7; 7 bases line up with TRBD1. This CDR3 is 12 amino acids long. Losses at the gene ends were 5 bases for V and 6 bases for J; bases not matched to a gene: 4. Germline lookup yields CDR1 MNHEY and CDR2 SVGAGI. The CDR3 reads CASSLPGGEQYF. DNA of the CDR3: TGTGCCAGCAGTCTTCCAGGGGGCGAGCAGTACTTC.

This clone was seen only a few times. The chain is built from TRBV9 and TRBJ2-5; the match to TRBD1 covers 9 bases. The V gene end was trimmed by 1 base and the J gene end by 4 bases; junction bases not matched to a gene: 8. Looked up from germline, CDR1 is SGDLS and CDR2 is YYNGEE. CDR3 length: 16 residues. The CDR3 DNA sequence: TGTGCCAGCAGCGTAACCGGGACAGGGTGGACAGAGACCCAGTACTTC. Translation: CASSVTGTGWTETQYF.

This clone has more than one count but fewer than ten. V is TRBV7-8 and J is TRBJ2-5; D uncertain. This CDR3 is built from 15 residues. In germline, CDR1 is SGHVS, CDR2 FQNEAQ. V lost 0 bases, J lost 7 bases, and 15 bases lay in between. The CDR3 DNA reads TGTGCCAGCAGCTTAGCGTTGTCGAGTATCTGGACCCAGTACTTC. It yields the protein CASSLALSSIWTQYF.

The J gene is TRBJ2-3, the V gene TRBV24-1, with no clear D. Germline CDR1 is KGHDR and CDR2 is SFDVKD. The CDR3 is made up of 11 amino acids. Trimming left V 1 base short and J 8 bases short, with 3 bases between. The CDR3 sequence is CATSDFGTQYF. The CDR3 DNA follows: TGTGCCACCAGTGATTTCGGTACGCAGTATTTT.

The chain uses TRBV4-1 and TRBJ2-7; 10 bases agree with TRBD2. CDR3 length: 18 amino acids. The germline V gene has CDR1 MGHRA and CDR2 YSYEKL. V shed 1 base and J 5 bases; nucleotides not matched to a gene: 14. CDR3 sequence (DNA): TGCGCCAGCAGCCAAGTATTTCGCCGGGTGACTAGCGGGCACGAGCAGTACTTC. It codes for CASSQVFRRVTSGHEQYF.

The J gene is TRBJ1-2, the V gene TRBV5-4, with 10 bases identical to TRBD1. Trimming at V came to 4 bases and at J to 6 bases, leaving 6 bases not matched to a gene. Looked up from germline, CDR1 is SGHNT and CDR2 is YYREEE (reference sequence). The CDR3 extends over 14 amino acids. DNA of the CDR3: TGTGCCAGCAGCGCGACAGGGGGCAAGGATGGCTACACCTTC. It codes for CASSATGGKDGYTF.

CDR3 in DNA: TGTGCCAGCAGCCCGGGACACAGGGCCCCATACGAGCAGTACTTC. Amino acids: CASSPGHRAPYEQYF. The genes are TRBV11-2 and TRBJ2-7; D is possibly TRBD1 (6 bases). With 5 bases removed from V and 4 bases from J, the gap between germline ends came to 18 bases. Looked up from germline, CDR1 is SGHAT and CDR2 is FQNNGV. CDR3 size: 15 residues.